The 23 T cell receptor beta chains in this list originate from one sample, sequenced in a study of blood T cell repertoires in COVID-19. TCRdb's copy holds only in-frame clones and misses some; the assay was immunoSEQ multiplex PCR. The sample records some 90,000 clones, 90% being singletons. Sequencing was carried out using peripheral blood. These receptors all come from a woman of 80 years or more with active or convalescent COVID-19.

The rearrangement links TRBV6-6 to TRBJ2-1; D not resolved. Germline V gives CDR1 MNHNY, CDR2 SVGAGI (reference sequence). V shed 2 bases and J shed 6 bases, with 5 bases lying between them. CDR3 length equals 12 residues. The CDR3 DNA is TGTGCCAGCAGTTACCCGTTCAATGAGCAGTTCTTC. Amino acid sequence: CASSYPFNEQFF.

For the CDR3, the DNA is TGCGCCAGCAGCTTGACTAGCCCCTCCTACAATGAGCAGTTCTTC. It codes for CASSLTSPSYNEQFF. The chain joins TRBV5-1 to TRBJ2-1; a weak D match, TRBD2 (6 bases). Per germline, CDR1 SGHRS and CDR2 YFSETQ. The CDR3 length is 15 residues. V lost 1 base, J lost 0 bases, and 8 bases lay in between.

V usage is TRBV6-5 and J usage is TRBJ2-5; TRBD2 matches 9 bases. J was trimmed by 5 bases and V by 0 bases; bases with no gene match: 4. The CDR3 is made up of 15 amino acids. Germline CDR1 reads MNHEY; CDR2 reads SVGAGI. The chain's CDR3 is CASSYSLAGVETQYF. In nucleotides, the CDR3 is TGTGCCAGCAGTTACTCTTTAGCGGGAGTCGAGACCCAGTACTTC.

The rearrangement uses TRBV2 and TRBJ1-1, with 8 positions matching TRBD1. Germline V CDR1 and CDR2: SNHLY, FYNNEI. V lost 5 bases to trimming and J lost 3 bases; unmatched junction nucleotides: 5. This CDR3 comprises 14 residues. CDR3 nucleotides: TGTGCCAGCAGTCCCGGACAGGGATACACTGAAGCTTTCTTT. Its translation is CASSPGQGYTEAFF.

The chain employs TRBV21-1 and TRBJ1-4; TRBD1 is the table's D call and was not checked against the DNA. TRBV21-1 is a listed pseudogene. The CDR3 has 19 amino acids. The DNA for the CDR3 is TGTGCCAGCAGCAAAGAGGACAGGGGCGGGGGCTATTCTAGTGAAAAACTGTTTTTT. Translation gives CASSKEDRGGGYSSEKLFF.

The V and J genes are TRBV11-3 and TRBJ2-2, with 10 bases matching TRBD1. The CDR3 spans 19 residues. Germline trimming cut 5 bases from V and 2 bases from J; bases unmatched to any gene: 14. CDR1 is SGHNT, CDR2 YENEEA, per germline. As DNA, the CDR3 is TGTGCCAGCAGCCGACGCCAAGGACAGGGGGGAACCAACACCGGGGAGCTGTTTTTT. Protein: CASSRRQGQGGTNTGELFF.

The gene calls are TRBV9 and TRBJ1-1, with TRBD1 matching over 8 bases. In germline, CDR1 is SGDLS, CDR2 YYNGEE. The CDR3 contains 15 residues. V trimming: 4 bases; J trimming: 4 bases; junction bases outside the gene matches: 9. The CDR3 is CASSSRTGSTTEAFF. CDR3 DNA sequence: TGTGCCAGCAGCTCCCGGACAGGGTCGACCACTGAAGCTTTCTTT.

This chain joins TRBV7-8 and TRBJ1-5; tentatively, D is TRBD1 (6 bases). The CDR3 loop spans 19 amino acids. The V end lost 4 bases, the J end lost 1 base, and 23 bases lay between the germline ends. Germline V CDR1 and CDR2: SGHVS, FQNEAQ. In DNA form, the CDR3 reads TGTGCCAGCAGCTCGCCGACAGGCCCTGGAGGTTGGAGCAATCAGCCCCAGCATTTT. It is translated as CASSSPTGPGGWSNQPQHF.

This rearrangement joins TRBV19 to TRBJ2-3, with D possibly matching TRBD2 (6 bases). The V gene lost 4 bases and the J gene lost 3 bases, with 14 bases spanning the gap. This CDR3 comprises 15 residues. From germline, CDR1 is LNHDA and CDR2 SQIVND (reference sequence). In DNA form, the CDR3 reads TGTGCCAGTAGTAAGGGACGGGGGAAGACAGATACGCAGTATTTT. It yields the protein CASSKGRGKTDTQYF. Variable domain in full (rest from reference TRBV19 and TRBJ2-3): DGGITQSPKYLFRKEGQNVTLSCEQNLNHDAMYWYRQDPGQGLRLIYYSQIVNDFQKGDIAEGYSVSREKKESFPLTVTSAQKNPTAFYLCASSKGRGKTDTQYFGPGTRLTVL.

The CDR3 here is CASRYLSGNTEAFF. CDR3 nucleotides: TGTGCCAGCAGGTACCTTTCCGGGAACACTGAAGCTTTCTTT. The chain carries TRBV27 and TRBJ1-1; D is unclear. V was trimmed by 6 bases and J by 1 base, leaving 12 bases between them. Germline assignment: CDR1 MNHEY and CDR2 SMNVEV (reference sequence). The CDR3 contains 14 residues.

J is TRBJ1-6 and V is TRBV6-5; D is perhaps TRBD1 (5 bases). Between the trimmed V and J ends, which lost 4 bases and 7 bases, there was a span of 11 bases. Germline loops: CDR1 MNHEY, CDR2 SVGAGI. The CDR3 contains 14 residues. The CDR3 nucleotides are TGTGCCAGCAGTTCCCAGGGTCCCAATTCACCCCTCCACTTT. It translates to CASSSQGPNSPLHF.

The J gene is TRBJ2-3, the V gene TRBV28; a possible D gene is TRBD2 (5 bases). The CDR3 loop spans 19 amino acids. Trimming took off 9 bases at V and 0 bases at J, with 28 bases between the two ends. The germline CDR1 and CDR2 sequences are MDHEN and SYDVKM. CDR3 region: CASPPSRETLKASTDTQYF. The CDR3 DNA is TGTGCCAGTCCCCCAAGTCGGGAAACCCTTAAAGCTAGCACAGATACGCAGTATTTT.

The chain has TRBV19 and TRBJ2-2; 8 positions match TRBD1. The CDR3 loop spans 18 amino acids. V was pared by 0 bases and J by 7 bases, with 13 bases of the junction left unmatched. Germline lookup yields CDR1 LNHDA and CDR2 SQIVND (reference sequence). In nucleotides, the CDR3 is TGTGCCAGTAGTATAGACCGGACAGGGACTGAACATGTCGGGGAGCTGTTTTTT. Translating gives CASSIDRTGTEHVGELFF.

The rearrangement uses TRBV5-4 and TRBJ2-3; 11 bases map to TRBD2. The J segment lost 4 bases and the V segment lost 3 bases, leaving 10 bases of the junction unmatched. Germline loops: CDR1 SGHNT, CDR2 YYREEE (reference sequence). The length of the CDR3 is 17 residues. Here the CDR3 DNA reads TGTGCCAGCAGCTCATATTTAGCGGGAGGGAATGCAGATACGCAGTATTTT. Translation: CASSSYLAGGNADTQYF.

The CDR3 loop is CASRRQGAIYEQYF. DNA of the CDR3: TGTGCCAGCAGACGACAGGGTGCTATCTACGAGCAGTACTTC. The V and J genes are TRBV28 and TRBJ2-7; 7 bases agree with TRBD1. This CDR3 comprises 14 residues. The germline V gene encodes CDR1 MDHEN and CDR2 SYDVKM. V dropped 6 bases and J dropped 3; count of bases not matched to a gene: 8.

This chain connects TRBV29-1 to TRBJ2-5, with 7 bases matching TRBD2. Trimming cost V 4 bases and J 4 bases; bases outside gene matches: 9. Germline lookup yields CDR1 SQVTM and CDR2 ANQGSEA. The CDR3 sequence is 14 residues long. The CDR3 nucleotides are TGCAGCGTTGTAACGGGGAGGGATGGAGAGACCCAGTACTTC. Translated, it gives CSVVTGRDGETQYF.

This chain joins TRBV29-1 and TRBJ2-7, with 8 bases aligning to TRBD2. The CDR3 extends over 13 amino acids. J lost 4 bases, V lost 4 bases, and 6 bases had no gene match. Germline loops: CDR1 SQVTM, CDR2 ANQGSEA. The CDR3 here is CSVVRGGNYEQYF. The CDR3 DNA reads TGCAGCGTTGTACGGGGGGGGAATTACGAGCAGTACTTC.

This clone was observed a handful of times. The rearrangement uses TRBV15 and TRBJ2-3, with 10 bases aligning to TRBD2. V shed 1 base and J 1 base; nucleotides not matched to a gene: 2. This CDR3 comprises 16 residues. Germline assignment: CDR1 LNHNV and CDR2 YYDKDF (reference sequence). The CDR3 region is CATSRAGTSGTDTQYF. CDR3 coding DNA: TGTGCCACCAGCAGAGCCGGGACTAGCGGCACAGATACGCAGTATTTT.

The chain links TRBV19 to TRBJ2-2; maybe TRBD2 (6 bases). The CDR3 loop spans 18 amino acids. Germline CDR1 reads LNHDA; CDR2 reads SQIVND (reference sequence). The germline V and J ends were trimmed by 1 base and 0 bases, with 15 bases remaining between them. CDR3 region: CASSIARLAGPNTGELFF. The CDR3 bases are TGTGCCAGTAGTATAGCCCGCCTCGCGGGGCCGAACACCGGGGAGCTGTTTTTT.

The J gene is TRBJ1-1, the V gene TRBV5-1, with TRBD1 identical over 9 bases. V trimming: 1 base; J trimming: 4 bases; junction bases outside the gene matches: 2. Germline V gene lookup returns CDR1 SGHRS and CDR2 YFSETQ. CDR3 length: 14 residues. The CDR3 loop is CASSLSGQGTEAFF. CDR3 bases: TGCGCCAGCAGCTTGTCGGGACAGGGCACTGAAGCTTTCTTT.

The J gene is TRBJ1-2, the V gene TRBV6-5; TRBD1 matches 8 bases. The CDR3 is made up of 14 amino acids. The V and J ends lost 6 bases and 0 bases, in that order; junction bases with no gene match: 3. Per germline, CDR1 MNHEY and CDR2 SVGAGI. This CDR3 is CASRETGANYGYTF. DNA of the CDR3: TGTGCCAGCAGAGAGACAGGGGCTAACTATGGCTACACCTTC.

CDR3 in amino acids: CASSTLIRQGRNQPQHF. In DNA form, the CDR3 reads TGTGCCAGTAGTACCCTTATAAGACAGGGGCGTAATCAGCCCCAGCATTTT. This chain links TRBV19 with TRBJ1-5; TRBD1 matches at 8 bases. The CDR3 length is 17 residues. Per germline, CDR1 LNHDA and CDR2 SQIVND (reference sequence). V shed 4 bases and J 4 bases; nucleotides not matched to a gene: 12.

The chain recombines TRBV6-1 with TRBJ2-5; D may be TRBD2 (6 bases). The CDR3 sequence is 16 residues long. Trimming left V 3 bases short and J 10 bases short, with 24 bases between. The germline gives CDR1 MNHNS, CDR2 SASEGT. The CDR3 region is CASSDRPRLASSIQYF. The CDR3 DNA follows: TGTGCCAGCAGTGATCGCCCAAGGCTAGCGTCCAGTATCCAGTACTTC.